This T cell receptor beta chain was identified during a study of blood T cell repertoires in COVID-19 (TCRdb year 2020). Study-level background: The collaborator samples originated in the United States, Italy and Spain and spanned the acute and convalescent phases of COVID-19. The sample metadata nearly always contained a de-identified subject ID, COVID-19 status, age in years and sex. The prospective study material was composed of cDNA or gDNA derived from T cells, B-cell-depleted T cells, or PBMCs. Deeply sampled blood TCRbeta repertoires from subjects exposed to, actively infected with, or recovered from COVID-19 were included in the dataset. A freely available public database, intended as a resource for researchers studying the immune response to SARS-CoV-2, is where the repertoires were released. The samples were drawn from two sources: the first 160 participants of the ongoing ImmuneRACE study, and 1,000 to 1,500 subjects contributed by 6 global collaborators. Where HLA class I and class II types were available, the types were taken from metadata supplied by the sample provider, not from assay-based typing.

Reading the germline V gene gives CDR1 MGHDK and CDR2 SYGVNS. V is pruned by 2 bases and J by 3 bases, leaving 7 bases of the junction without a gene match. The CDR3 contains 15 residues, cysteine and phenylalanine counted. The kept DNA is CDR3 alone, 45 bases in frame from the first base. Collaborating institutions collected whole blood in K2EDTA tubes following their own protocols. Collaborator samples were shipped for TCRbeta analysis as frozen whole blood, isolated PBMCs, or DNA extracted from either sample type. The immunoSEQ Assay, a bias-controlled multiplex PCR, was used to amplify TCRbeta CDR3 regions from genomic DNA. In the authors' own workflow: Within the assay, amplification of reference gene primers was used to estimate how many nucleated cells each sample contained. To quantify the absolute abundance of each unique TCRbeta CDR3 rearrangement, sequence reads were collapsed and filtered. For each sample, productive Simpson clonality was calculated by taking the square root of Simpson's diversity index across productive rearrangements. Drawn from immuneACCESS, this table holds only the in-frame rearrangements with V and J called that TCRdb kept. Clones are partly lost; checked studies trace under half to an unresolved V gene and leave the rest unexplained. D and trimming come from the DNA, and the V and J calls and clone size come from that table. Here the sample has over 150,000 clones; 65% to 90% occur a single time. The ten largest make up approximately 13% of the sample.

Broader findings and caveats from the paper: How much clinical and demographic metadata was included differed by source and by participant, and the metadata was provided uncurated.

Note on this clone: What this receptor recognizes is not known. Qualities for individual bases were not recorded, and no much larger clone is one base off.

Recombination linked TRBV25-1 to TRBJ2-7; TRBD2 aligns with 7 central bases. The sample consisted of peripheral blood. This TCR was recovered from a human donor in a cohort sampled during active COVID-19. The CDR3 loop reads CASSETGTNRYEQYF. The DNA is TGTGCCAGCAGTGAAACCGGGACTAACCGCTACGAGCAGTACTTC.